The 23 T cell receptor beta chains reported below all come from one sample, sequenced in a study of cytomegalovirus exposure and HLA in healthy donors. 13 Jbeta primers and 60 Vbeta primers were used for the PCR. Sequencing was performed with immunoSEQ multiplex PCR; in TCRdb, only in-frame clones are kept and a portion is missing. In the table there are 170,000 or so clones, around 80% of which are singletons. The sequencing input was PBMCs. These receptors all stem from a woman in her forties or fifties in good health and CMV-seropositive.

This chain connects TRBV5-1 to TRBJ2-5; 8 bases line up with TRBD2. V was pared by 1 base and J by 5 bases, with 13 bases of the junction left unmatched. CDR1 SGHRS and CDR2 YFSETQ come from the germline V gene. The CDR3 is 17 residues long. The CDR3 nucleotides read TGCGCCAGCAGCTTGACTAGCGGAATATTCCAGGGGGAGACCCAGTACTTC. Amino acid sequence: CASSLTSGIFQGETQYF.

The chain couples TRBV19 to TRBJ1-5; 10 nucleotides match TRBD1. CDR3 length: 16 residues. V shed 6 bases and J 3 bases; nucleotides not matched to a gene: 8. CDR1 is LNHDA and CDR2 is SQIVND in the germline V gene (reference sequence). CDR3 protein: CASRKRDRGNNQPQHF. The CDR3 bases are TGTGCCAGTAGAAAACGGGACAGGGGAAACAATCAGCCCCAGCATTTT. Based on the CDR3 plus reference TRBV19 and TRBJ1-5, the full variable domain is DGGITQSPKYLFRKEGQNVTLSCEQNLNHDAMYWYRQDPGQGLRLIYYSQIVNDFQKGDIAEGYSVSREKKESFPLTVTSAQKNPTAFYLCASRKRDRGNNQPQHFGDGTRLSIL.

Comment on this clone: A read error may account for a junction end that differs from germline. CDR3 protein: CASSPMGTGAYSEQFF. The CDR3 nucleotides read TGTGCCAGCAGCCCGATGGGGACAGGCGCTTACAGTGAGCAGTTCTTC. The V gene is TRBV9, the J gene TRBJ2-1, with TRBD1 matching over 8 bases. CDR1 and CDR2 from the germline V gene are SGDLS and YYNGEE. The CDR3 spans 16 residues.

The chain employs TRBV23-1 and TRBJ1-5, with 12 bases aligning to TRBD1. TRBV23-1 is marked as an open reading frame, function uncertain. V lost 3 bases to trimming and J lost 2 bases; unmatched junction nucleotides: 8. This CDR3 contains 18 residues. This CDR3 is CASSQAGQGAGGNQPQHF. The CDR3 DNA follows: TGCGCCAGCAGTCAGGCGGGACAGGGGGCTGGAGGCAATCAGCCCCAGCATTTT.

CDR3 amino acids: CSGNRGELLHTEAFF. The CDR3 nucleotides read TGCAGCGGGAACCGGGGAGAATTGCTTCACACTGAAGCTTTCTTT. This rearrangement joins TRBV29-1 to TRBJ1-1; D unresolved. V lost 7 bases to trimming and J lost 3 bases, with 21 bases between them. The CDR3 runs to 15 residues. In germline, CDR1 is SQVTM, CDR2 ANQGSEA.

CDR3 coding DNA: TGCAGTGCTTCAGGGAACTATGGCTACACCTTC. Translated, it gives CSASGNYGYTF. V is TRBV20-1 and J is TRBJ1-2; D may be TRBD1 (5 bases). CDR3 length: 11 amino acids. Trimming left V 5 bases short and J 2 bases short, with 6 bases between. Germline V gene data show CDR1 as DFQATT and CDR2 as SNEGSKA (reference sequence).

This clone came up once. A junction boundary mismatches the germline segment, possibly from a read error. The rearrangement links TRBV7-9 to TRBJ1-4; 7 nucleotides agree with TRBD1. This CDR3 comprises 13 residues. Germline V lookup: CDR1 SEHNR, CDR2 FQNEAQ (reference sequence). The CDR3 region is CSSRGGDGEKLFF. CDR3 in DNA: TGTTCCAGCAGGGGGGGGGATGGTGAAAAACTGTTTTTT. Full variable domain (remainder filled in from reference TRBV7-9 and TRBJ1-4): DTGVSQNPRHKITKRGQNVTFRCDPISEHNRLYWYRQTLGQGPEFLTYFQNEAQLEKSRLLSDRFSAERPKGSFSTLEIQRTEQGDSAMYLCSSRGGDGEKLFFGSGTQLSVL.

The rearrangement uses TRBV5-4 and TRBJ2-7; the match to TRBD1 covers 10 bases. The V and J ends lost 4 bases and 5 bases, in that order; junction bases with no gene match: 12. CDR1 SGHNT and CDR2 YYREEE come from the germline V gene (reference sequence). The CDR3 covers 16 residues. The CDR3 region has the DNA TGTGCCAGCAGCCCCAGGGGGGGGGACAGGGGCGACGAGCAGTACTTC. It translates to CASSPRGGDRGDEQYF. Looking up the rest from reference TRBV5-4 and TRBJ2-7 gives the full variable domain: ETGVTQSPTHLIKTRGQQVTLRCSSQSGHNTVSWYQQALGQGPQFIFQYYREEENGRGNFPPRFSGLQFPNYSSELNVNALELDDSALYLCASSPRGGDRGDEQYFGPGTRLTVT.

The V and J genes are TRBV20-1 and TRBJ2-7; a weak D match, TRBD2 (6 bases). The germline V gene has CDR1 DFQATT and CDR2 SNEGSKA (reference sequence). This CDR3 has 11 amino acids. V was trimmed by 3 bases and J by 7 bases, leaving 10 bases between them. CDR3 region: CSARWAGEQYF. The CDR3 DNA follows: TGCAGTGCTAGGTGGGCGGGAGAGCAGTACTTC.

This clone was observed a few times. The chain couples TRBV28 to TRBJ2-7; D is unresolved. CDR3 size: 14 residues. Trimming shortened V by 5 bases and J by 2 bases, and 13 bases separated the two germline ends. From germline, CDR1 is MDHEN and CDR2 SYDVKM. The CDR3 reads CASSIDKGTYEQYF. CDR3 coding DNA: TGTGCCAGCAGTATCGACAAAGGTACCTACGAGCAGTACTTC.

The chain carries TRBV19 and TRBJ1-5, with 7 bases matching TRBD1. CDR1 is LNHDA and CDR2 is SQIVND in the germline V gene (reference sequence). The junction had 2 bases not matched to a gene; V was cut back by 5 bases and J by 4 bases. The CDR3 contains 13 residues. The DNA for the CDR3 is TGTGCCAGTAGTGTGGACAGGAATCAGCCCCAGCATTTT. Its translation: CASSVDRNQPQHF. Complete variable domain (other parts from reference TRBV19 and TRBJ1-5): DGGITQSPKYLFRKEGQNVTLSCEQNLNHDAMYWYRQDPGQGLRLIYYSQIVNDFQKGDIAEGYSVSREKKESFPLTVTSAQKNPTAFYLCASSVDRNQPQHFGDGTRLSIL.

The chain combines TRBV4-3 with TRBJ2-7; perhaps TRBD2 as D (6 bases). The germline V gene has CDR1 LGHNA and CDR2 YSLEER. V lost 1 base, J lost 4 bases, and 17 bases lay in between. The CDR3 runs to 16 residues. The CDR3 region is CASSQGRARESYEQYF. For the CDR3, the DNA is TGCGCCAGCAGCCAAGGGCGTGCGCGGGAATCATACGAGCAGTACTTC.

This sequence joins TRBV27 and TRBJ2-7; the match to TRBD2 covers 8 bases. CDR1 and CDR2 (germline): MNHEY, SMNVEV (reference sequence). The length of the CDR3 is 15 residues. The junction had 15 bases not matched to a gene; V was cut back by 9 bases and J by 5 bases. The CDR3 is CASTDPRGGVDEQYF. CDR3 nucleotide sequence: TGTGCCAGTACGGACCCTCGGGGGGGTGTCGACGAGCAGTACTTC.

This chain uses TRBV19 with TRBJ2-7, with 11 bases that match TRBD2. Germline trimming cut 3 bases from V and 2 bases from J; bases unmatched to any gene: 6. CDR3 length: 16 amino acids. The germline V gene encodes CDR1 LNHDA and CDR2 SQIVND (reference sequence). DNA of the CDR3: TGTGCCAGTAGTATTCAGGCTAGCGGGGGGCCCTACGAGCAGTACTTC. Its protein is CASSIQASGGPYEQYF.

The chain links TRBV6-1 to TRBJ1-1; no reliable D call. Germline loops: CDR1 MNHNS, CDR2 SASEGT. This CDR3 has 16 amino acids. Trimming removed 1 base from V and 4 bases from J, with 16 bases in between. This CDR3 is CASSEGLGGEVTEAFF. CDR3 sequence (DNA): TGTGCCAGCAGTGAAGGTCTCGGCGGGGAGGTCACTGAAGCTTTCTTT.

The chain uses TRBV11-2 and TRBJ1-2, with D possibly matching TRBD1 (6 bases). With 2 bases removed from V and 0 bases from J, the gap between germline ends came to 16 bases. In germline, CDR1 is SGHAT, CDR2 FQNNGV. This CDR3 is built from 17 residues. The CDR3 region has the DNA TGTGCCAGCAGCTTAAGGGACACACGACGATCTAACTATGGCTACACCTTC. Protein: CASSLRDTRRSNYGYTF.

The chain uses TRBV7-8 and TRBJ1-2; possible D gene TRBD1, 6 bases. Germline V gene data show CDR1 as SGHVS and CDR2 as FQNEAQ. The CDR3 sequence is 13 residues long. Between the trimmed V and J ends, which lost 4 bases and 4 bases, there was a span of 10 bases. In DNA form, the CDR3 reads TGTGCCAGCAGCTCCGGACAGTTCTATGGCTACACCTTC. Amino acid sequence: CASSSGQFYGYTF.

This clone was recorded a few times. The V gene is TRBV2, the J gene TRBJ1-2; D not certain. The germline V gene encodes CDR1 SNHLY and CDR2 FYNNEI. This CDR3 contains 14 residues. Trimming removed 1 base at V and 4 bases at J, with 10 bases between. CDR3 nucleotide sequence: TGTGCCAGCAGTGAAGTGAGGGTCCTCTATGGCTACACCTTC. Protein product: CASSEVRVLYGYTF.

The chain is built from TRBV27 and TRBJ2-7; D is unresolved. Germline V gene sequence: CDR1 MNHEY, CDR2 SMNVEV (reference sequence). The CDR3 runs to 13 residues. V was cut by 6 bases and J by 4 bases, with 13 bases left in between. Here the CDR3 DNA reads TGTGCCAGCAGAAGAGGATCCTTATACGAGCAGTACTTC. It yields the protein CASRRGSLYEQYF.

The V call is TRBV10-3, the J call TRBJ2-5, with a possible D match to TRBD2 (5 bases). Trimming left V 0 bases short and J 5 bases short, with 7 bases between. The V gene's germline CDR1 is ENHRY and CDR2 SYGVKD. This CDR3 has 13 residues. For the CDR3, the DNA is TGTGCCATCAGTGAGTCCGGGGTGGAGACCCAGTACTTC. This codes for CAISESGVETQYF.

This chain joins TRBV27 and TRBJ1-2; tentatively, D is TRBD1 (6 bases). Germline V gene data show CDR1 as MNHEY and CDR2 as SMNVEV (reference sequence). V gave up 2 bases and J gave up 13 bases, with 17 bases separating them. The CDR3 length is 13 residues. The CDR3 coding sequence is TGTGCCAGCAGTTTAATAAGGGGGAACGGTCCCACCTTC. It yields the protein CASSLIRGNGPTF.

In the case of this clone: One end of the junction fails to match germline, which may point to a read error. The chain has TRBV7-3 and TRBJ2-7; weak D call: TRBD2 (7 bases). The CDR3 sequence is 15 residues long. Germline lookup yields CDR1 SGHTA and CDR2 FQGTGA. CDR3 sequence reads: CASSLTGGHREEQYF. Written as DNA, the CDR3 is TGTGCCAGCAGCCTAACCGGGGGGCATAGGGAAGAGCAGTACTTC.

The chain has TRBV9 and TRBJ1-4; 7 bases are shared with TRBD1. With V trimmed by 3 bases and J by 5 bases, 4 bases remained unmatched. CDR3 length: 14 residues. CDR1 SGDLS and CDR2 YYNGEE come from the germline V gene. The CDR3 DNA sequence: TGTGCCAGCAGCGGGGACAGACTAAATGAAAAACTGTTTTTT. This translates into CASSGDRLNEKLFF.